The 29 T cell receptor beta chains below come from one sample, sequenced in a study of blood T cell repertoires in COVID-19. Clones were read by immunoSEQ multiplex PCR, and TCRdb kept only the in-frame ones, dropping some. The data show 200,000 to 300,000 clones, approximately 86% seen once. Source material: peripheral blood. The receptors derive from a woman aged 60-70 years with COVID-19, enrolled during active disease.

V gene TRBV2 combines with J gene TRBJ2-7, with D perhaps TRBD2 (5 bases). The CDR3 loop spans 13 amino acids. V was shortened by 4 bases and J by 4 bases, with 11 bases between the two germline ends. Germline assignment: CDR1 SNHLY and CDR2 FYNNEI. CDR3 sequence (DNA): TGTGCCAGCAGTGTAAGGACTGGATACGAGCAGTACTTC. Translated, it gives CASSVRTGYEQYF.

The chain has TRBV7-2 and TRBJ2-7, with D maybe TRBD2 (6 bases). Germline lookup yields CDR1 SGHTA and CDR2 FQGNSA. Trimming left V 6 bases short and J 6 bases short, with 18 bases between. The CDR3 totals 14 residues. CDR3 loop: CASSRDQLAPEQYF. CDR3 bases: TGTGCCAGCAGTCGAGACCAACTAGCCCCCGAGCAGTACTTC.

Turning to this clone: The sample carries other DNA sequences with the same CDR3. This chain connects TRBV7-2 to TRBJ2-1; 13 bases agree with TRBD2. V shed 5 bases, J shed 4 bases, and the junction held 2 bases outside the gene matches. The CDR3 is made up of 15 amino acids. Germline CDR1 is SGHTA and CDR2 is FQGNSA. The CDR3 nucleotides are TGTGCCAGCAGCCCGGGACTAGCGGGATACAATGAGCAGTTCTTC. Its translation: CASSPGLAGYNEQFF.

This sequence joins TRBV6-5 and TRBJ2-2; 11 bases agree with TRBD1. Germline V CDR1 and CDR2: MNHEY, SVGAGI. With V trimmed by 6 bases and J by 7 bases, 4 bases remained unmatched. The CDR3 is 14 residues long. Here the CDR3 DNA reads TGTGCCAGCAGGGTGGGACAGGGGGTCGGGGAGCTGTTTTTT. Amino acid sequence: CASRVGQGVGELFF.

This clone showed up just once. The V gene is TRBV4-3, the J gene TRBJ1-2; D remains unclear. This CDR3 has 13 amino acids. Germline V gene lookup returns CDR1 LGHNA and CDR2 YSLEER. V was pared by 0 bases and J by 12 bases, with 14 bases between. For the CDR3, the DNA is TGCGCCAGCAGCCAAGATCATAACAGTAGGAACACCTTC. Residues: CASSQDHNSRNTF.

The chain combines TRBV29-1 with TRBJ2-1, with 8 nucleotides matching TRBD2. CDR1 is SQVTM, CDR2 ANQGSEA, per germline. The CDR3 has 16 amino acids. Trimming at V came to 7 bases and at J to 4 bases, leaving 15 bases not matched to a gene. Here the CDR3 DNA reads TGCAGCGGGCGGCCTATAGGCGGGGGGTTTTACAATGAGCAGTTCTTC. It codes for CSGRPIGGGFYNEQFF.

The chain combines TRBV6-1 with TRBJ1-1; D possibly corresponds to TRBD1 (6 bases). The CDR3 sequence is 15 residues long. Trimming pared 1 base from V and 3 bases from J, leaving 12 bases between. Germline CDR1 is MNHNS and CDR2 is SASEGT. CDR3: CASSEVGGRDTEAFF. The CDR3 DNA is TGTGCCAGCAGTGAAGTCGGGGGGCGAGACACTGAAGCTTTCTTT.

This clone was detected a few times. The V and J genes are TRBV27 and TRBJ1-2; TRBD1 aligns across 10 bases. The germline V gene encodes CDR1 MNHEY and CDR2 SMNVEV (reference sequence). V trimming: 5 bases; J trimming: 8 bases; junction bases outside the gene matches: 17. The CDR3 is made up of 17 amino acids. The CDR3 nucleotides read TGTGCCAGCAGTCCCCGAACGGCACCGGGACAGGGGCCCGGCTACACCTTC. Translation: CASSPRTAPGQGPGYTF.

This chain joins TRBV28 and TRBJ1-2; 8 nucleotides agree with TRBD1. This CDR3 is 14 amino acids long. The germline CDR1 and CDR2 sequences are MDHEN and SYDVKM. The V segment lost 10 bases and the J segment 7 bases; nucleotides outside the gene matches: 14. Here the CDR3 reads CATVLGQVQGGYTF. The CDR3 region has the DNA TGTGCCACGGTTCTGGGACAGGTCCAGGGTGGCTACACCTTC.

J is TRBJ1-1 and V is TRBV6-2 or TRBV6-3; the match to TRBD1 covers 9 bases. J lost 5 bases, V lost 0 bases, and 7 bases had no gene match. The CDR3 extends over 16 amino acids. The germline gives CDR1 MNHEY, CDR2 SVGEGT. CDR3 nucleotide sequence: TGTGCCAGCAGTTACTCGAAAGGGACAGGGAGAACTGAAGCTTTCTTT. This gives the protein CASSYSKGTGRTEAFF.

The V call is TRBV28, the J call TRBJ1-1; no definite D call. Deletions cut 5 bases from V and 6 bases from J, with 13 bases between. Per germline, CDR1 MDHEN and CDR2 SYDVKM. The length of the CDR3 is 13 residues. The CDR3 loop is CASSAPLEAEAFF. Written as DNA, the CDR3 is TGTGCCAGCAGTGCCCCGCTAGAGGCTGAAGCTTTCTTT.

The chain has TRBV6-1 and TRBJ2-7; perhaps TRBD2 as D (5 bases). CDR1 and CDR2 (germline): MNHNS, SASEGT. This CDR3 has 12 amino acids. The V gene lost 2 bases and the J gene lost 6 bases, with 8 bases spanning the gap. CDR3 sequence reads: CASSELGSEQYF. Written as DNA, the CDR3 is TGTGCCAGCAGTGAATTGGGGAGCGAGCAGTACTTC.

The chain has TRBV10-2 and TRBJ2-2, with 10 positions matching TRBD1. V shed 6 bases and J 4 bases; nucleotides not matched to a gene: 5. Germline CDR1 WSHSY, CDR2 SAAADI. This CDR3 is built from 15 residues. The CDR3 protein is CASSPTGGVTGELFF. Written as DNA, the CDR3 is TGCGCCAGCAGCCCGACAGGGGGCGTCACCGGGGAGCTGTTTTTT.

This clone has a count of ten or more. This chain links TRBV10-3 with TRBJ1-4; D not resolved. The CDR3 covers 14 residues. Trimming took 2 bases from V and 8 from J, leaving 12 bases between them. Per germline, CDR1 ENHRY and CDR2 SYGVKD. The CDR3 coding sequence is TGTGCCATCAGTGAGCCCCGGGCTAGCGAAAAACTGTTTTTT. The encoded protein is CAISEPRASEKLFF.

The chain employs TRBV6-5 and TRBJ2-2; the D gene is possibly TRBD2 (6 bases). V was cut by 6 bases and J by 7 bases, with 12 bases left in between. The germline V gene has CDR1 MNHEY and CDR2 SVGAGI. CDR3 size: 13 residues. The CDR3 sequence: CASRGTGVGELFF. CDR3 bases: TGTGCCAGCAGAGGGACGGGGGTCGGGGAGCTGTTTTTT.

This chain uses TRBV11-3 with TRBJ2-2; possibly TRBD1 for D (8 bases). Germline CDR1 reads SGHNT; CDR2 reads YENEEA. Trimming took off 5 bases at V and 4 bases at J, with 17 bases between the two ends. This CDR3 spans 16 amino acids. The CDR3 DNA follows: TGTGCCAGCAGCCCGGGGGGACAGGAGCGCACCGGGGAGCTGTTTTTT. Protein product: CASSPGGQERTGELFF.

This chain's CDR3 is CASSTFEGQGNEQYF. The CDR3, as DNA: TGTGCCAGTAGTACCTTTGAGGGACAGGGGAACGAGCAGTACTTC. The chain links TRBV19 to TRBJ2-7; 10 bases are shared with TRBD1. Per germline, CDR1 LNHDA and CDR2 SQIVND (reference sequence). V trimming: 4 bases; J trimming: 5 bases; junction bases outside the gene matches: 8. The CDR3 is 15 residues long. Drawing the rest from reference TRBV19 and TRBJ2-7, the complete variable domain is DGGITQSPKYLFRKEGQNVTLSCEQNLNHDAMYWYRQDPGQGLRLIYYSQIVNDFQKGDIAEGYSVSREKKESFPLTVTSAQKNPTAFYLCASSTFEGQGNEQYFGPGTRLTVT.

This clone was recorded a few times. The genes are TRBV11-3 and TRBJ2-3; 9 positions match TRBD2. CDR3 length: 16 residues. Germline loops: CDR1 SGHNT, CDR2 YENEEA. J gave up 1 base and V 4 bases, and 6 bases lay outside the gene matches. The DNA of the CDR3 is TGTGCCAGCAGCTCGGGAGCGGGAGGCGGCACAGATACGCAGTATTTT. It yields the protein CASSSGAGGGTDTQYF.

The chain carries TRBV6-5 and TRBJ2-1; 13 nucleotides agree with TRBD2. V was pared by 5 bases and J by 7 bases, with 5 bases of the junction left unmatched. The CDR3 contains 15 residues. Germline values: CDR1 MNHEY, CDR2 SVGAGI. The CDR3 here is CASSPGTSGINEQFF. In nucleotides, the CDR3 is TGTGCCAGCAGTCCGGGGACTAGCGGGATAAATGAGCAGTTCTTC.

The V gene is TRBV9, the J gene TRBJ2-1; TRBD1 matches at 12 bases. The V segment lost 1 base and the J segment 4 bases; nucleotides outside the gene matches: 3. The CDR3 totals 16 residues. Germline V CDR1 and CDR2: SGDLS, YYNGEE. CDR3 DNA: TGTGCCAGCAGCGTATCGGGACAGGGGGCTTACAATGAGCAGTTCTTC. It is translated as CASSVSGQGAYNEQFF.

V gene TRBV2 combines with J gene TRBJ1-4; 11 bases match TRBD1. The CDR3 spans 14 residues. The V gene's germline CDR1 is SNHLY and CDR2 FYNNEI. Trimming at V came to 3 bases and at J to 7 bases, leaving 1 base not matched to a gene. The CDR3 coding sequence is TGTGCCAGCAGTGACGGGACAGGGGGTGAAAAACTGTTTTTT. Its protein product is CASSDGTGGEKLFF.

CDR3 loop: CASTRTAEGNTIYF. CDR3 sequence (DNA): TGTGCCAGCACCAGGACAGCCGAGGGAAACACCATATATTTT. The chain carries TRBV28 and TRBJ1-3; possibly TRBD1 for D (6 bases). This CDR3 has 14 residues. Germline CDR1 is MDHEN and CDR2 is SYDVKM. The germline V and J ends were trimmed by 7 bases and 4 bases, with 14 bases remaining between them.

V gene TRBV10-3 combines with J gene TRBJ2-5; D is ambiguous. The CDR3 sequence is 13 residues long. The ends were cut back, 4 bases at V and 1 base at J, with 7 bases in the middle. Germline V gene data show CDR1 as ENHRY and CDR2 as SYGVKD. The CDR3 bases are TGTGCCATCAGTGGGCAGTTCCAAGAGACCCAGTACTTC. The encoded protein is CAISGQFQETQYF.

This sequence joins TRBV6-6 and TRBJ1-6; D remains ambiguous. Germline V CDR1 and CDR2: MNHNY, SVGAGI (reference sequence). The CDR3 covers 12 residues. Trimming took 7 bases from V and 10 from J, leaving 11 bases between them. The CDR3 region has the DNA TGTGCCAGCAACCACCGGAGGTCACCCCTCCACTTT. Translating gives CASNHRRSPLHF.

The chain is built from TRBV29-1 and TRBJ1-2; D remains unclear. The V gene lost 1 base and the J gene lost 6 bases, with 12 bases spanning the gap. The CDR3 is made up of 13 amino acids. Germline CDR1 and CDR2: SQVTM and ANQGSEA. The DNA for the CDR3 is TGCAGCGTTGAAGTGGGAGGGTACGATGGCTACACCTTC. Protein product: CSVEVGGYDGYTF. The variable domain in full, completed from reference TRBV29-1 and TRBJ1-2, reads SAVISQKPSRDICQRGTSLTIQCQVDSQVTMMFWYRQQPGQSLTLIATANQGSEATYESGFVIDKFPISRPNLTFSTLTVSNMSPEDSSIYLCSVEVGGYDGYTFGSGTRLTVV.

This rearrangement joins TRBV7-8 to TRBJ2-2; D gene ambiguous. Germline CDR1 reads SGHVS; CDR2 reads FQNEAQ. V was trimmed by 5 bases and J by 3 bases, leaving 10 bases between them. The CDR3 runs 14 residues. The CDR3 loop reads CASSLALDTGELFF. As DNA, the CDR3 is TGTGCCAGCAGCCTCGCGTTGGACACCGGGGAGCTGTTTTTT. The entire variable domain, with the rest obtained from reference TRBV7-8 and TRBJ2-2, is as follows: GAGVSQSPRYKVAKRGQDVALRCDPISGHVSLFWYQQALGQGPEFLTYFQNEAQLDKSGLPSDRFFAERPEGSVSTLKIQRTQQEDSAVYLCASSLALDTGELFFGEGSRLTVL.

The CDR3 nucleotides read TGCGCCAGCAGCTTGGTTGGCAGCCAAGAGACCCAGTACTTC. It codes for CASSLVGSQETQYF. This chain joins TRBV5-1 and TRBJ2-5; unclear D gene. The germline CDR1 and CDR2 sequences are SGHRS and YFSETQ. The ends were cut back, 0 bases at V and 1 base at J, with 7 bases in the middle. CDR3 length: 14 amino acids.

This chain connects TRBV2 to TRBJ2-5; D is possibly TRBD1 (5 bases). V was trimmed by 4 bases and J by 1 base, leaving 16 bases between them. The CDR3 sequence is 16 residues long. Germline V gene lookup returns CDR1 SNHLY and CDR2 FYNNEI. The CDR3 reads CASSGGRSPTQETQYF. As DNA, the CDR3 is TGTGCCAGCAGTGGGGGCAGGTCCCCTACCCAAGAGACCCAGTACTTC.

This chain connects TRBV19 to TRBJ2-7; D perhaps matches TRBD2 (7 bases). The CDR3 length is 14 residues. The V and J ends lost 5 bases and 10 bases respectively, with 21 bases between them. Germline values: CDR1 LNHDA, CDR2 SQIVND (reference sequence). This chain's CDR3 is CASSFLEGGGHQYF. Here the CDR3 DNA reads TGTGCCAGTAGTTTCCTCGAAGGGGGGGGACATCAGTACTTC.